These T cell receptor beta chains were read from a single sample in a study of blood T cells in healthy people across ages. One entry per CDR3 protein results from TCRdb running MiXCR on the 5' RACE reads. The profile shows about 1.1 million distinct CDR3 sequences, 35% to 40% of them singletons. Material for sequencing was blood. The receptors were sampled from a man between 18 and 35 years old in good health. The CDR3 runs from the conserved cysteine through the conserved F or W. The D gene is left open where the match is weak. Clone size, where shown, is once, few, many, or a class for clones that have expanded.

abundance	v_gene	j_gene	d_gene	CDR3nt	CDR3aa
few	TRBV20-1	TRBJ1-1	NA	TGCAGTGCTAGCCTAGGGTCCCAGGCTTTCTTT	CSASLGSQAFF
NA	TRBV6-2/TRBV6-3	TRBJ2-1	NA	TGTGCCAGCACCTGGACTCTAAGCTCCTACAATGAGCAGTTCTTC	CASTWTLSSYNEQFF
NA	TRBV7-6	TRBJ1-1	NA	TGTGCCAGCAGCTCAATTGCCAAAGAAGCTTTCTTT	CASSSIAKEAFF
many	TRBV7-8	TRBJ2-1	TRBD2	TGTGCCAGCAGCCCTAAGGCCTCTAGCGGCAACAATGAGCAGTTCTTC	CASSPKASSGNNEQFF
few	TRBV20-1	TRBJ1-5	NA	TGCAGTGCTAGTAGAGGGGAGAGGAATCAGCCCCAGCATTTT	CSASRGERNQPQHF
once	TRBV5-1	TRBJ2-5	TRBD2	TGCGCCAGCAGCTCAGCGGGGGGGACTTACCAAGAGACCCAGTACTTC	CASSSAGGTYQETQYF
NA	TRBV9	TRBJ2-3	NA	TGTGCCAGCAGCACAGTTGGAAACACAGATACGCAGTATTTT	CASSTVGNTDTQYF
NA	TRBV28	TRBJ1-4	NA	TGTGCCAGCAGGGAGTTCCAAAATAATGAAAAACTGTTTTTT	CASREFQNNEKLFF
NA	TRBV7-9	TRBJ2-5	NA	TGTGCCAGCAGCTTAGCCCCCGGCACACACCAAGAGACCCAGTACTTC	CASSLAPGTHQETQYF
NA	TRBV29-1	TRBJ2-5	TRBD2	TGCAGCGTGGAGACTAGCGGGGTGGAGACCCAGTACTTC	CSVETSGVETQYF
few	TRBV12-3/TRBV12-4	TRBJ1-6	NA	TGTGCCAGCAGTTTATCAGGGGAGGGTTCACCCCTCCACTTT	CASSLSGEGSPLHF
many	TRBV10-3	TRBJ2-7	NA	TGTGCCATCAGTGGCGTCGACTCCTACGAGCAGTACTTC	CAISGVDSYEQYF
many	TRBV10-3	TRBJ1-1	NA	TGTGCCATCAGTGAGAACCCAGATTTGAACACTGAAGCTTTCTTT	CAISENPDLNTEAFF
NA	TRBV6-2/TRBV6-3	TRBJ2-1	TRBD1	TGTGCCAGCAGTCCTCGACAGGGGGCATTCTCCTACAATGAGCAGTTCTTC	CASSPRQGAFSYNEQFF